This entry is about one TCR beta chain. Its antigen remains unknown. This record belongs to a study of cytomegalovirus exposure and HLA in healthy donors. Study-wide background: A data release that came early held approximately 92 million unique TCRs from HLA-typed donors. Study-wide points: TCR beta sequences reportedly predicted most subjects' HLA-A and HLA-B alleles accurately.

PCR primers comprised 60 Vbeta and 13 Jbeta primers. Method: immunoSEQ multiplex PCR; TCRdb's copy keeps in-frame clones and lacks some. The sample has over 50,000 clones, about four fifths seen once. Germline CDR1 MNHNS, CDR2 SASEGT. The V segment lost 2 bases and the J segment 4 bases; nucleotides outside the gene matches: 5. There are 16 residues in the CDR3. The gene calls are TRBV6-1 and TRBJ1-6, with 7 bases matching TRBD1. The sequenced sample was PBMCs. The receptor was derived from a man in his forties in good health and CMV-seronegative. The CDR3 DNA sequence: TGTGCCAGCAGTGAAAAGACAGGGCGGTATAATTCACCCCTCCACTTT. As protein: CASSEKTGRYNSPLHF.